This entry lists 15 T cell receptor beta chains sequenced from one sample in a study of control samples from healthy donors and cancer patients. Produced via immunoSEQ multiplex PCR; TCRdb's table is partial and in-frame only. The top ten clones hold 3.5% to 4% of a sample with some 79,000 clones, roughly nine tenths of them seen once. The sequenced sample was blood. The receptors here all came from a woman aged 50 to 60 in good health.

The chain links TRBV5-1 to TRBJ1-6; D call uncertain. Germline-derived CDR1 and CDR2 are SGHRS and YFSETQ. The CDR3 consists of 13 residues. V lost 4 bases and J lost 9, with 11 bases in between. CDR3 loop: CASSELESSPLHF. CDR3 bases: TGCGCCAGCAGCGAGCTGGAAAGTTCACCCCTCCACTTT.

For the CDR3, the DNA is TGTGCCAGCAGCTTGGTGCGGAAGGCCTCCTACAATGAGCAGTTCTTC. Encoded protein: CASSLVRKASYNEQFF. This chain uses TRBV5-8 with TRBJ2-1, with no clear D. V gave up 0 bases and J gave up 0 bases, with 10 bases separating them. CDR3 size: 16 residues. Germline lookup yields CDR1 SGHTS and CDR2 YDEGEE.

This clone was seen a few times. The V call is TRBV11-3, the J call TRBJ2-1; no reliable D call. This CDR3 has 15 amino acids. V was shortened by 5 bases and J by 2 bases, with 13 bases between the two germline ends. Germline CDR1 reads SGHNT; CDR2 reads YENEEA. The CDR3 spells CASSPSAGAYNEQFF. CDR3 DNA sequence: TGTGCCAGCAGCCCAAGTGCTGGGGCCTACAATGAGCAGTTCTTC.

V gene TRBV10-3 combines with J gene TRBJ2-2; 8 positions agree with TRBD1. The V and J ends lost 8 bases and 3 bases, in that order; junction bases with no gene match: 8. CDR3 length: 15 residues. Germline V gives CDR1 ENHRY, CDR2 SYGVKD. CDR3 DNA: TGTGCCATCTGGGCAGGGGGCGCTGACACCGGGGAGCTGTTTTTT. Its protein product is CAIWAGGADTGELFF.

The chain is built from TRBV5-6 and TRBJ2-4; no clear D gene. Germline values: CDR1 SGHDT, CDR2 YYEEEE. The CDR3 spans 13 residues. V was clipped by 2 bases and J by 10 bases, with 13 bases between them. Written as DNA, the CDR3 is TGTGCCAGCAGCTTTGAAAGGTTGGGGATTCAGTACTTC. Translated: CASSFERLGIQYF.

The chain uses TRBV5-4 and TRBJ2-1, with D maybe TRBD2 (5 bases). The length of the CDR3 is 14 residues. V lost 4 bases and J 3 bases, leaving 11 bases between the germline ends. CDR1 and CDR2 from the germline V gene are SGHNT and YYREEE (reference sequence). The CDR3 here is CASSPTIYYNEQFF. CDR3 nucleotides: TGTGCCAGCAGCCCGACTATTTACTACAATGAGCAGTTCTTC.

The chain combines TRBV5-1 with TRBJ2-7; TRBD2 aligns across 9 bases. V lost 4 bases to trimming and J lost 5 bases; unmatched junction nucleotides: 13. The CDR3 has 16 residues. From germline, CDR1 is SGHRS and CDR2 YFSETQ. The DNA for the CDR3 is TGCGCCAGCAGCCTCCAGGGTAGCGGGAGTCCTGACGAGCAGTACTTC. This encodes CASSLQGSGSPDEQYF.

The V call is TRBV7-9, the J call TRBJ1-1; D is perhaps TRBD1 (6 bases). Between the trimmed V and J ends, which lost 6 bases and 3 bases, there was a span of 20 bases. Germline CDR1 and CDR2: SEHNR and FQNEAQ (reference sequence). The length of the CDR3 is 16 residues. The CDR3 spells CASSLLQGRIDTEAFF. The DNA for the CDR3 is TGTGCCAGCAGTCTCCTACAGGGAAGGATAGACACTGAAGCTTTCTTT.

The chain is built from TRBV20-1 and TRBJ1-1; 7 bases line up with TRBD1. The V and J ends lost 3 bases and 0 bases, in that order; junction bases with no gene match: 7. The CDR3 length is 15 residues. Germline CDR1 is DFQATT and CDR2 is SNEGSKA (reference sequence). Written as DNA, the CDR3 is TGCAGTGCTAGTGACCGAGGGACAGTGAACACTGAAGCTTTCTTT. Encoded protein: CSASDRGTVNTEAFF.

The rearrangement uses TRBV11-2 and TRBJ2-7; 12 bases line up with TRBD2. Germline-derived CDR1 and CDR2 are SGHAT and FQNNGV. The junction had 4 bases not matched to a gene; V was cut back by 4 bases and J by 3 bases. The CDR3 consists of 15 residues. The DNA of the CDR3 is TGTGCCAGCAGCTCGACTAGCGGGGGCCTCTACGAGCAGTACTTC. It yields the protein CASSSTSGGLYEQYF. Full variable domain (rest looked up from reference TRBV11-2 and TRBJ2-7): EAGVAQSPRYKIIEKRQSVAFWCNPISGHATLYWYQQILGQGPKLLIQFQNNGVVDDSQLPKDRFSAERLKGVDSTLKIQPAKLEDSAVYLCASSSTSGGLYEQYFGPGTRLTVT.

V is TRBV11-2 and J is TRBJ2-7; D is unresolved. V gave up 2 bases and J gave up 2 bases, with 16 bases separating them. Germline CDR1 SGHAT, CDR2 FQNNGV. The length of the CDR3 is 16 residues. This chain's CDR3 is CASSLRVGPLTYEQYF. Here the CDR3 DNA reads TGTGCCAGCAGCTTAAGGGTCGGGCCTCTCACCTACGAGCAGTACTTC. Looking up the rest from reference TRBV11-2 and TRBJ2-7 gives the full variable domain: EAGVAQSPRYKIIEKRQSVAFWCNPISGHATLYWYQQILGQGPKLLIQFQNNGVVDDSQLPKDRFSAERLKGVDSTLKIQPAKLEDSAVYLCASSLRVGPLTYEQYFGPGTRLTVT.

This sequence joins TRBV28 and TRBJ2-1; TRBD2 matches at 7 bases. The germline V gene encodes CDR1 MDHEN and CDR2 SYDVKM. The CDR3 is 15 residues long. V shed 3 bases and J 2 bases; nucleotides not matched to a gene: 4. CDR3 loop: CASSFSSGAYNEQFF. CDR3 DNA sequence: TGTGCCAGCAGTTTCTCTAGCGGAGCCTACAATGAGCAGTTCTTC.

V is TRBV6-5 and J is TRBJ1-6; D unresolved. CDR1 and CDR2 from the germline V gene are MNHEY and SVGAGI. V shed 6 bases and J shed 7 bases, with 16 bases lying between them. This CDR3 spans 15 amino acids. In nucleotides, the CDR3 is TGTGCCAGCAGACCGTCAAGGTCGGGGAATTCACCCCTCCACTTT. Translation gives CASRPSRSGNSPLHF.

The genes are TRBV30 and TRBJ2-7, with 8 bases fitting TRBD1. The CDR3 runs to 11 residues. Germline lookup yields CDR1 GTSNPN and CDR2 SVGIG (reference sequence). Unmatched junction bases numbered 2, after V lost 6 bases and J lost 4 bases. CDR3 sequence: CACDRGYEQYF. CDR3 bases: TGTGCCTGCGACAGGGGTTACGAGCAGTACTTC.

Concerning this clone: The junction and the germline gene differ at one end; a read error may be behind it. V and J are TRBV10-3 and TRBJ2-7; D might be TRBD1 (7 bases). The CDR3 consists of 14 residues. Germline assignment: CDR1 ENHRY and CDR2 SYGVKD. The CDR3 DNA is TGTGTCATCAGTGCGGGACAGCCGCTTGGAGAGCAGTACTTC. It codes for CVISAGQPLGEQYF.